These T cell receptor beta chains were read from a single sample in a study of blood T cell repertoires in COVID-19. Measured with immunoSEQ multiplex PCR; TCRdb has only the in-frame clones, and not every one. The profile shows approximately 150,000 clones, just over 90% of them singletons. Sequencing was carried out using peripheral blood. The receptor source for this set is a man aged 18 to 30 with COVID-19, enrolled during active disease. Both conserved end residues are part of each CDR3. A D gene is named only where the DNA matches it firmly. A clone size is listed for some rows: how often the clone was seen (once, few, many), or a class if it is expanded.

CDR3aa | CDR3nt | d_gene | v_gene | abundance | j_gene
CSVRDRVGWGYTF | TGCAGCGTTCGGGACAGGGTAGGGTGGGGCTACACCTTC | TRBD1 | TRBV29-1 | once | TRBJ1-2
CASSEVYNEQFF | TGTGCCAGCAGCGAGGTTTACAATGAGCAGTTCTTC | NA | TRBV6-5 | NA | TRBJ2-1
CASKEGRTHGYTF | TGTGCCAGCAAGGAGGGTCGGACCCATGGCTACACCTTC | NA | TRBV13 | NA | TRBJ1-2
CASSLGGVTEAFF | TGTGCCAGCAGCTTAGGCGGGGTGACTGAAGCTTTCTTT | NA | TRBV7-2 | NA | TRBJ1-1
CAIGLLVYEQYF | TGTGCCATCGGCCTCCTGGTCTACGAGCAGTACTTC | NA | TRBV10-3 | NA | TRBJ2-7
CASSSGTGGYGYTF | TGTGCCAGCAGCTCCGGGACAGGGGGCTATGGCTACACCTTC | TRBD1 | TRBV5-6 | NA | TRBJ1-2
CASSSQYRTTSYNEQFF | TGTGCCAGCAGCTCACAATATCGGACTACGTCCTACAATGAGCAGTTCTTC | NA | TRBV7-8 | NA | TRBJ2-1
CASGAHRGFTEAFF | TGTGCCAGCGGAGCACACAGGGGGTTCACTGAAGCTTTCTTT | TRBD1 | TRBV6-4 | NA | TRBJ1-1
CASSHLPDRGDEQYF | TGCGCCAGCAGCCACCTCCCGGACAGGGGGGACGAGCAGTACTTC | TRBD1 | TRBV4-1 | NA | TRBJ2-7
CASSSPQGRNTGELFF | TGTGCCAGCAGCTCCCCGCAGGGGAGGAACACCGGGGAGCTGTTTTTT | NA | TRBV5-4 | NA | TRBJ2-2
CATSDSDRPTEAFF | TGTGCCACCAGTGACTCTGACAGGCCCACTGAAGCTTTCTTT | NA | TRBV24-1 | NA | TRBJ1-1
CASSLSPDQPQHF | TGTGCCAGCAGTTTATCCCCCGATCAGCCCCAGCATTTT | NA | TRBV27 | NA | TRBJ1-5
CASSPGGQGYGYTF | TGTGCCAGCAGCCCGGGGGGACAGGGTTATGGCTACACCTTC | TRBD1 | TRBV7-9 | NA | TRBJ1-2
CASYGTGDGYTF | TGTGCCAGCTACGGGACAGGGGATGGCTACACCTTC | TRBD1 | TRBV2 | NA | TRBJ1-2
CASSLVGPGTGGTGELFF | TGTGCCAGCAGCTTAGTTGGACCAGGGACAGGGGGCACCGGGGAGCTGTTTTTT | TRBD1 | TRBV7-9 | NA | TRBJ2-2
CASSLWGRGRPNYGYTF | TGTGCCAGCAGTTTATGGGGCAGGGGGCGGCCTAACTATGGCTACACCTTC | TRBD1 | TRBV28 | NA | TRBJ1-2
CASRPGAVGTGELFF | TGTGCCAGCAGGCCAGGGGCAGTGGGCACCGGGGAGCTGTTTTTT | NA | TRBV27 | NA | TRBJ2-2
CASSLRGTNTGELFF | TGTGCCAGCAGCTTACGCGGGACGAACACCGGGGAGCTGTTTTTT | NA | TRBV7-2 | NA | TRBJ2-2
CASSHGGGMADTQYF | TGTGCCAGCAGCCACGGCGGGGGTATGGCAGATACGCAGTATTTT | TRBD2 | TRBV3-1/TRBV3-2 | NA | TRBJ2-3
CASSFLSGGMNTEAFF | TGCGCCAGCAGCTTCTTATCAGGAGGGATGAACACTGAAGCTTTCTTT | NA | TRBV5-1 | NA | TRBJ1-1
CASSLESSGRGYTQYF | TGCGCCAGCAGCTTGGAGTCTAGCGGGAGGGGGTACACGCAGTATTTT | TRBD2 | TRBV5-1 | NA | TRBJ2-3
CASSQGQAGSSNQPQHF | TGCGCCAGCAGCCAGGGACAGGCAGGATCCTCCAATCAGCCCCAGCATTTT | TRBD1 | TRBV4-1 | NA | TRBJ1-5
CASRQSQTSGITDTQYF | TGTGCCAGCAGGCAAAGCCAGACTAGCGGGATCACAGATACGCAGTATTTT | TRBD2 | TRBV28 | NA | TRBJ2-3
CASSLTGTGYEKLLF | TGTGCCAGCAGCTTAACCGGGACAGGGTACGAAAAACTGCTTTTT | TRBD1 | TRBV11-2 | NA | TRBJ1-4
CASSQDLGGRLSTEAFF | TGCGCCAGCAGCCAAGATCTTGGGGGGAGGCTGAGCACTGAAGCTTTCTTT | NA | TRBV4-3 | NA | TRBJ1-1
CASSTGQGAYEQYF | TGTGCCAGCAGCACCGGACAGGGGGCTTACGAGCAGTACTTC | TRBD1 | TRBV13 | NA | TRBJ2-7
CASSAQTGRVRAGNTIYF | TGTGCCAGCAGTGCCCAAACCGGCAGGGTTAGGGCTGGAAACACCATATATTTT | NA | TRBV6-1 | NA | TRBJ1-3
CASSLLAGGRGNEQFF | TGTGCCAGCAGTTTATTAGCGGGAGGGCGGGGCAATGAGCAGTTCTTC | TRBD2 | TRBV27 | NA | TRBJ2-1
CASSPGTGGGQPQHF | TGTGCCAGCAGTCCCGGGACAGGGGGCGGTCAGCCCCAGCATTTT | TRBD1 | TRBV28 | NA | TRBJ1-5
CASSQIRGGDGYTF | TGTGCCAGCAGCCAAATTAGGGGGGGGGATGGCTACACCTTC | NA | TRBV3-1/TRBV3-2 | NA | TRBJ1-2
CASSLSTGANQPQHF | TGCGCCAGCAGCCTTTCGACAGGCGCCAATCAGCCCCAGCATTTT | NA | TRBV4-3 | few | TRBJ1-5
CASSAARGHTYEQYF | TGTGCCAGTAGCGCAGCTAGGGGACATACCTACGAGCAGTACTTC | NA | TRBV19 | NA | TRBJ2-7
CASSVGLAGVEQFF | TGTGCCAGCAGCGTTGGACTAGCGGGAGTTGAGCAGTTCTTC | TRBD2 | TRBV9 | NA | TRBJ2-1
CASSYPLSSGSSYNEQFF | TGTGCCAGCAGCTACCCCCTCTCTAGCGGTAGCTCCTACAATGAGCAGTTCTTC | TRBD2 | TRBV28 | NA | TRBJ2-1
CASSSQESSPLHF | TGTGCCAGCAGTTCCCAGGAAAGTTCACCCCTCCACTTT | NA | TRBV6-2/TRBV6-3 | NA | TRBJ1-6
CASTGTGGEGYGYTF | TGTGCCAGCACCGGGACAGGGGGTGAAGGCTATGGCTACACCTTC | TRBD1 | TRBV28 | once | TRBJ1-2
CASSLGRVPNQPQHF | TGTGCCAGCAGCTTGGGCAGGGTCCCCAATCAGCCCCAGCATTTT | NA | TRBV5-8 | NA | TRBJ1-5
CASSLEAAGDGYTF | TGTGCCAGCAGCTTAGAGGCGGCGGGGGATGGCTACACCTTC | NA | TRBV11-2 | few | TRBJ1-2
CASSLAQGAYNEQFF | TGCGCCAGCAGCTTGGCCCAGGGGGCTTACAATGAGCAGTTCTTC | TRBD1 | TRBV5-1 | NA | TRBJ2-1
CASSRLAGGETQYF | TGTGCCAGCAGTCGACTAGCGGGAGGGGAGACCCAGTACTTC | TRBD2 | TRBV6-2/TRBV6-3 | NA | TRBJ2-5
CASSGSFLRAGNTIYF | TGTGCCAGCAGCGGATCATTCCTCAGGGCTGGAAACACCATATATTTT | NA | TRBV9 | once | TRBJ1-3
CASSLVAGEADTQYF | TGCGCCAGCAGCTTGGTTGCGGGAGAGGCAGATACGCAGTATTTT | TRBD2 | TRBV5-1 | NA | TRBJ2-3
CASSFPDRRRSPLHF | TGTGCCAGCAGTTTCCCGGACAGGAGAAGGTCACCCCTCCACTTT | TRBD1 | TRBV28 | NA | TRBJ1-6
CASSLEREAYNEQFF | TGTGCCAGCAGCTTAGAGCGGGAAGCCTACAATGAGCAGTTCTTC | NA | TRBV11-2 | NA | TRBJ2-1
CSVEGGRAGRSDTQYF | TGCAGCGTTGAAGGCGGGAGGGCCGGGAGGTCAGATACGCAGTATTTT | TRBD2 | TRBV29-1 | NA | TRBJ2-3
CAWSGGYEQYF | TGTGCCTGGAGCGGGGGATACGAGCAGTACTTC | NA | TRBV30 | NA | TRBJ2-7
CASSGRDSSYEQYF | TGTGCCAGCAGCGGTCGGGACTCATCCTACGAGCAGTACTTC | NA | TRBV9 | NA | TRBJ2-7
CASSTYTGRDEQFF | TGTGCCAGCAGTACCTATACAGGGAGGGATGAGCAGTTCTTC | NA | TRBV27 | NA | TRBJ2-1
CASREGRGAEYGYTF | TGTGCCAGCAGAGAAGGGAGGGGGGCAGAATACGGCTACACCTTC | NA | TRBV28 | NA | TRBJ1-2
CASSLRREGDEQFF | TGCGCCAGCAGCTTGAGAAGGGAGGGGGATGAGCAGTTCTTC | NA | TRBV5-1 | once | TRBJ2-1
CASRRTGQGGTEAFF | TGTGCCAGTAGGCGGACAGGTCAAGGAGGCACTGAAGCTTTCTTT | TRBD1 | TRBV27 | NA | TRBJ1-1
CASSSTGPYGYTF | TGTGCCAGCTCTTCGACAGGCCCCTATGGCTACACCTTC | NA | TRBV6-5 | NA | TRBJ1-2
CASSQVRPSGYNEQFF | TGCGCCAGCAGCCAAGTGAGACCTAGCGGCTACAATGAGCAGTTCTTC | TRBD2 | TRBV4-1 | NA | TRBJ2-1
CASSQADRGLGYTF | TGCGCCAGCAGCCAAGCAGACAGGGGGCTAGGCTACACCTTC | TRBD1 | TRBV4-1 | NA | TRBJ1-2
CATARQGTGGETQYF | TGTGCCACCGCGAGGCAGGGAACGGGGGGAGAGACCCAGTACTTC | TRBD2 | TRBV6-5 | NA | TRBJ2-5
CASSERTSGRARETQYF | TGTGCCAGCAGTGAAAGGACTAGCGGGAGGGCCCGGGAGACCCAGTACTTC | TRBD2 | TRBV2 | NA | TRBJ2-5
CASSQALTRDRGYEQYF | TGCGCCAGCAGCCAAGCCTTGACCCGGGACAGGGGCTACGAGCAGTACTTC | TRBD1 | TRBV4-3 | NA | TRBJ2-7
CASSDRGHNTGELFF | TGTGCCAGCAGTGATAGGGGACATAACACCGGGGAGCTGTTTTTT | NA | TRBV6-4 | NA | TRBJ2-2
CAWSVDRADNEQFF | TGTGCCTGGAGTGTTGACAGGGCAGACAATGAGCAGTTCTTC | TRBD1 | TRBV30 | NA | TRBJ2-1
CATSDPDQPQHF | TGTGCCACCAGTGACCCGGATCAGCCCCAGCATTTT | NA | TRBV24-1 | NA | TRBJ1-5